This T cell receptor (beta chain) was identified in a study of shared clonotypes between healthy human individuals. Germline CDR1 LNHNV, CDR2 YYDKDF (reference sequence). Deletions cut 7 bases from V and 4 bases from J, with 22 bases between. The length of the CDR3 is 16 residues. Produced via immunoSEQ multiplex PCR; TCRdb's table is partial and in-frame only. Seen here are roughly 2.5 million clones, around nine tenths observed once, and the top ten hold 0.11% to 0.15%. The chain couples TRBV15 to TRBJ1-2; D not certain. Sequences were obtained from naive CD4+ T cells sorted from blood. This sample's subset: CD45RA+ positively selected. The sequence derives from a young man in good health. CDR3: CATNPGPPDLLYGYTF. The CDR3 coding sequence is TGTGCCACCAACCCAGGTCCCCCTGACCTGCTCTATGGCTACACCTTC.